This T cell receptor (beta chain) was captured in a study of PD-L1 blockade in urothelial cancer. Time point denoted: peripheral blood 6 weeks after treatment start. This CDR3 comprises 14 residues. V was clipped by 2 bases and J by 1 base, with 9 bases between them. Germline V gives CDR1 SGHKS, CDR2 YYEKEE (reference sequence). Produced via immunoSEQ multiplex PCR; TCRdb's table is partial and in-frame only. The sample shows tens of thousands of clones, roughly 90% of them seen only once. The V call is TRBV5-5, the J call TRBJ1-1; TRBD1 is a possible D gene (6 bases). Material: PBMCs, obtained around atezolizumab (anti-PD-L1) treatment. This receptor was taken from a man aged 55 to 70 with urothelial cancer. CDR3 residues: CASSFAGANTEAFF. DNA for the CDR3: TGTGCCAGCAGCTTTGCAGGGGCGAACACTGAAGCTTTCTTT.